These 10 T cell receptor beta chains originate from one sample sequenced in a study of cytomegalovirus exposure and HLA in healthy donors. PCR primers comprised 60 Vbeta and 13 Jbeta primers. Data came from immunoSEQ multiplex PCR; TCRdb stores just in-frame clones and leaves some out. Of 150,000 to 200,000 clones in the sample, roughly 81% were seen once. Sequenced input: PBMCs. The receptors were gathered from a man between 18 and 29 years old in good health and CMV-seropositive.

V usage is TRBV15 and J usage is TRBJ2-2, with a weak D call TRBD2 (6 bases). Germline V lookup: CDR1 LNHNV, CDR2 YYDKDF (reference sequence). The CDR3 is 14 amino acids. The V gene lost 5 bases and the J gene lost 4 bases, with 11 bases spanning the gap. CDR3 in amino acids: CATSLRRGTGELFF. Here the CDR3 DNA reads TGTGCCACCAGCCTACGGAGGGGCACCGGGGAGCTGTTTTTT. The variable domain in full, with the rest retrieved from reference TRBV15 and TRBJ2-2, is DAMVIQNPRYQVTQFGKPVTLSCSQTLNHNVMYWYQQKSSQAPKLLFHYYDKDFNNEADTPDNFQSRRPNTSFCFLDIRSPGLGDTAMYLCATSLRRGTGELFFGEGSRLTVL.

CDR3 sequence: CASSPPYTGELFF. Written as DNA, the CDR3 is TGTGCCAGCAGCCCCCCTTACACCGGGGAGCTGTTTTTT. The chain joins TRBV7-8 to TRBJ2-2; unclear D gene. This CDR3 is 13 amino acids long. The V end lost 5 bases, the J end lost 3 bases, and 7 bases lay between the germline ends. Germline V gene sequence: CDR1 SGHVS, CDR2 FQNEAQ.

CDR3 loop: CASSQDPSGGAGETQYF. The CDR3 DNA reads TGCGCCAGCAGCCAAGATCCTAGCGGGGGGGCTGGGGAGACCCAGTACTTC. The chain employs TRBV4-1 and TRBJ2-5; 12 nucleotides align to TRBD2. This CDR3 contains 17 residues. V was pared by 0 bases and J by 5 bases, with 7 bases of the junction left unmatched. The germline V gene encodes CDR1 MGHRA and CDR2 YSYEKL.

The rearrangement links TRBV19 to TRBJ1-5; D gene ambiguous. CDR3 length: 14 amino acids. The germline V and J ends were trimmed by 3 bases and 6 bases, with 12 bases remaining between them. Germline values: CDR1 LNHDA, CDR2 SQIVND (reference sequence). This CDR3 is CASSITGFGQPQHF. As DNA, the CDR3 is TGTGCCAGTAGTATTACGGGATTTGGTCAGCCCCAGCATTTT.

This rearrangement joins TRBV9 to TRBJ2-7; D uncertain. The germline V gene encodes CDR1 SGDLS and CDR2 YYNGEE. CDR3 length: 12 amino acids. Trimming left V 1 base short and J 4 bases short, with 6 bases between. The CDR3 loop is CASSVNSYEQYF. The CDR3 DNA is TGTGCCAGCAGCGTAAACAGTTACGAGCAGTACTTC.

The chain combines TRBV4-1 with TRBJ2-2; 7 bases line up with TRBD2. Germline CDR1 is MGHRA and CDR2 is YSYEKL. V gave up 3 bases and J gave up 4 bases; unmatched junction bases: 8. There are 16 residues in the CDR3. The CDR3 loop reads CASSQATSAGTGELFF. CDR3 nucleotides: TGCGCCAGCAGCCAGGCAACTAGCGCGGGCACCGGGGAGCTGTTTTTT.

The V call is TRBV2, the J call TRBJ1-1, with 8 positions matching TRBD1. The germline CDR1 and CDR2 sequences are SNHLY and FYNNEI. Trimming at V came to 7 bases and at J to 5 bases, leaving 6 bases not matched to a gene. CDR3 length: 13 residues. In DNA form, the CDR3 reads TGTGCCAGCAAAAAGGGACAGGTGACTGAAGCTTTCTTT. It encodes CASKKGQVTEAFF.

This clone was detected once. The chain joins TRBV4-2 to TRBJ1-6; D remains ambiguous. There are 12 residues in the CDR3. Per the germline V gene, CDR1 is LGHNA and CDR2 is YNFKEQ. Trimming left V 5 bases short and J 8 bases short, with 7 bases between. The chain's CDR3 is CASSSRDSPLHF. CDR3 coding DNA: TGTGCCAGCAGCTCGAGGGATTCACCCCTCCACTTT.

The chain recombines TRBV10-3 with TRBJ2-4; TRBD1 might be the D (6 bases). The CDR3 runs 17 residues. Germline V gives CDR1 ENHRY, CDR2 SYGVKD. V lost 0 bases and J 0 bases, leaving 12 bases between the germline ends. This chain's CDR3 is CAISESWTELAKNIQYF. The CDR3 coding sequence is TGTGCCATCAGTGAGTCTTGGACAGAGCTAGCCAAAAACATTCAGTACTTC.

The chain is built from TRBV4-3 and TRBJ1-2, with D tentatively TRBD1 (5 bases). This CDR3 spans 16 amino acids. V lost 0 bases to trimming and J lost 4 bases, with 15 bases between them. Germline V lookup: CDR1 LGHNA, CDR2 YSLEER. CDR3 sequence reads: CASSQELAGMIYGYTF. CDR3 sequence (DNA): TGCGCCAGCAGCCAAGAATTGGCAGGGATGATCTATGGCTACACCTTC.